The source of this T cell receptor beta chain is a study of T cells in Graves' hyperthyroidism and ophthalmopathy. Germline assignment: CDR1 MNHNS and CDR2 SASEGT. The V gene end was trimmed by 10 bases and the J gene end by 2 bases; junction bases not matched to a gene: 5. The CDR3 has 13 residues. Uncontrolled infection, other autoimmune disease, pregnancy or lactation led to exclusion. Amplification of TCR beta CDR3 regions used RNA as the template. The study used the HTBI primer set for a first-round RT-PCR of the TCR CDR3. One entry per CDR3 protein results from TCRdb running MiXCR on the multiplex PCR reads. The sample has about 600,000 distinct CDR3 sequences, around 16% seen once. Overall study results and limits: From stable hyperthyroidism, ophthalmopathy was set apart by a 13 V-J model. With a median lead of approximately 6 months before onset, the model predicted ophthalmopathy. Appearing also in blood were most of the thyroid clonotypes expanded above 0.001.

On this clonotype: Its antigen is not identified.

This clonotype was sampled from a middle-aged woman with Graves' ophthalmopathy. This chain joins TRBV6-1 and TRBJ2-5, with 9 positions matching TRBD2. Sequenced sample: blood. The CDR3 protein is CATSSGAQETQYF. Here the CDR3 DNA reads TGTGCCACTTCTAGCGGGGCGCAAGAGACCCAGTACTTC.